Listed here are 11 T cell receptor beta chains from one sample, sequenced in a study of tumor-infiltrating lymphocytes in primary liver carcinoma. Co-extraction of both nucleic acids (RNA and DNA) used roughly 20-33 mg of unsorted bulk tissue. Reverse transcription of 450 to 500 ng total RNA with a constant-region primer produced TCR beta cDNA. ARM-PCR was slightly modified, and three nested multiplex PCR rounds with it gave rise to the TCR beta libraries. Forward primers for TRBV1-TRBV30 and a C-beta reverse primer served the first two PCR rounds, at about 10 cycles each. Via MiXCR, TCRdb re-called the multiplex PCR reads, giving one row per CDR3 protein. Of about 99,000 distinct CDR3 sequences detected, more than 65% appear once; the ten largest clones hold 7.5% to 10%. What was sequenced was liver tumor tissue from sampling region 5. The subset denotes: tumor region T5, tumor centre. The source is a woman aged 55-69 years with primary liver carcinoma and hepatitis B virus infection.

The chain joins TRBV4-1 to TRBJ2-5; 10 nucleotides align to TRBD1. This CDR3 comprises 15 residues. J was trimmed by 5 bases and V by 8 bases; bases with no gene match: 11. From germline, CDR1 is MGHRA and CDR2 YSYEKL. CDR3 residues: CASCPQGQGIETQYF. The DNA for the CDR3 is TGCGCCAGCTGCCCACAGGGACAGGGGATTGAGACCCAGTACTTC.

To note about this clonotype: Likely a read error: the CDR3 ends without its conserved phenylalanine or tryptophan. No DNA is shown, since the ends of the CDR3 on it are uncertain; the CDR3 is the one TCRdb lists. The chain combines TRBV11-2 with TRBJ2-1. The length of the CDR3 is 13 amino acids, counting both ends. Germline CDR1 SGHAT, CDR2 FQNNGV. CDR3 protein: CASSLGHYNEQLL.

For this clonotype: At one end the junction does not follow the germline gene, possibly because of a read error. The chain couples TRBV5-1 to TRBJ2-3; TRBD2 matches 11 bases. The germline V gene has CDR1 SGHRS and CDR2 YFSETQ. The CDR3 contains 15 residues. The CDR3: CGRATSGSPPDMQYF. The CDR3 DNA reads as TGCGGCAGAGCTACTAGCGGGAGTCCCCCAGATATGCAGTATTTT.

As for this clonotype: At one end the junction does not follow the germline gene, possibly because of a read error. The V and J genes are TRBV28 and TRBJ2-2; TRBD2 is a possible D gene (5 bases). The germline V gene has CDR1 MDHEN and CDR2 SYDVKM. The CDR3 sequence is 12 residues long. The DNA of the CDR3 is TGTGCGACCATGAAAAACACCGGGGAGCTGATTTTT. Residues: CATMKNTGELIF.

This sequence joins TRBV4-1 and TRBJ1-5, with D unclear. CDR1 and CDR2 from the germline V gene are MGHRA and YSYEKL. The CDR3 covers 15 residues. CDR3 in amino acids: CTTSQEGSGNQPQHF. Here the CDR3 DNA reads TGCACCACCAGCCAAGAAGGGTCGGGCAATCAGCCCCAGCATTTT.

Turning to this clonotype: It may be a read error: a sequence one base away is much more abundant. V is TRBV30 and J is TRBJ2-1; D is unresolved. From germline, CDR1 is GTSNPN and CDR2 SVGIG (reference sequence). Trimming took off 5 bases at V and 3 bases at J, with 17 bases between the two ends. This CDR3 contains 15 residues. CDR3 region: CAWGGPKGDYNEQFF. CDR3 bases: TGTGCCTGGGGTGGCCCCAAGGGCGACTACAATGAGCAGTTCTTC. The full variable domain, its missing parts supplied by reference TRBV30 and TRBJ2-1, is SQTIHQWPATLVQPVGSPLSLECTVEGTSNPNLYWYRQAAGRGLQLLFYSVGIGQISSEVPQNLSASRPQDRQFILSSKKLLLSDSGFYLCAWGGPKGDYNEQFFGPGTRLTVL.

The chain employs TRBV12-3 or TRBV12-4 and TRBJ2-7; no reliable D call. V was trimmed by 5 bases and J by 11 bases, leaving 19 bases between them. CDR3 length equals 13 residues. CDR3 DNA sequence: TGTGCCAGCAGTAAGAGACAAGCCTACGAAAAGTACTTC. This translates into CASSKRQAYEKYF.

A remark on this clonotype: Since a much larger clone is just one base distant, this may be a read error. The missing conserved phenylalanine or tryptophan at the end of this CDR3 makes a read error likely. The chain recombines TRBV2 with TRBJ2-7; D possibly matches TRBD1 or TRBD2 (6 bases each). V was trimmed by 7 bases and J by 6 bases, leaving 13 bases between them. The germline gives CDR1 SNHLY, CDR2 FYNNEI. CDR3 length: 12 amino acids. This CDR3 is CASKGEAGEQYL. The CDR3 DNA reads as TGTGCCAGCAAGGGGGAGGCTGGCGAGCAGTACCTC.

This clonotype was recorded many times. This chain joins TRBV6-5 and TRBJ1-5; D may be TRBD1 (6 bases). The V and J ends lost 6 bases and 1 base respectively, with 13 bases between them. The CDR3 has 15 residues. From germline, CDR1 is MNHEY and CDR2 SVGAGI. CDR3 nucleotides: TGTGCCAGCAGACGGGACATTAACAGCAATCAGCCCCAGCATTTT. This gives the protein CASRRDINSNQPQHF.

The chain couples TRBV29-1 to TRBJ2-7; weak D call: TRBD2 (5 bases). From germline, CDR1 is SQVTM and CDR2 ANQGSEA. Trimming stripped 3 bases from V and 1 base from J, with 13 bases between. The CDR3 is 14 residues long. CDR3 sequence: CSVDSEIGSYEQYF. CDR3 sequence (DNA): TGCAGCGTTGATAGCGAGATTGGATCCTACGAGCAGTACTTC.

As concerns this clonotype: The junction differs from germline at one of its ends, possibly a read error. The chain carries TRBV29-1 and TRBJ1-2; tentatively, D is TRBD1 (6 bases). CDR1 is SQVTM, CDR2 ANQGSEA, per germline. This CDR3 is 15 amino acids long. CDR3 amino acids: CSVDRGPVGAGGYTF. CDR3 nucleotides: TGCAGTGTTGATCGGGGGCCAGTAGGGGCCGGAGGCTACACCTTC.